This entry lists 18 T cell receptor beta chains sequenced from one sample in a study of blood T cell repertoires in COVID-19. Measured with immunoSEQ multiplex PCR; TCRdb has only the in-frame clones, and not every one. Among around 250,000 clones listed, under 95% were seen once. The sequenced sample consisted of PBMCs or T cells enriched from blood (not recorded which). The receptors derive from a man aged 40-55 years who had been exposed to COVID-19.

J is TRBJ1-1 and V is TRBV3-1 (or the pseudogene TRBV3-2), with D unresolved. Germline V gives CDR1 LGHDT, CDR2 YNNKEL (reference sequence). The CDR3 runs to 14 residues. V dropped 3 bases and J dropped 0 bases, with 8 bases sitting between them. CDR3 amino acids: CASSHSLMNTEAFF. The CDR3 region has the DNA TGTGCCAGCAGCCATAGCCTAATGAACACTGAAGCTTTCTTT.

The V and J genes are TRBV18 and TRBJ1-2; 9 bases map to TRBD1. J gave up 2 bases and V 3 bases, and 16 bases lay outside the gene matches. This CDR3 is built from 19 residues. Germline values: CDR1 KGHSH, CDR2 LQKENI. As DNA, the CDR3 is TGTGCCAGCTCACCCACTCCACCGGGACAGGGCCCAGCGAACTATGGCTACACCTTC. Translation: CASSPTPPGQGPANYGYTF.

The chain employs TRBV5-1 and TRBJ1-2, with D hard to call. Germline V gene data show CDR1 as SGHRS and CDR2 as YFSETQ. The V end lost 4 bases, the J end lost 8 bases, and 18 bases lay between the germline ends. The CDR3 runs 14 residues. This CDR3 reads CASSPASGNQGYTF. DNA for the CDR3: TGCGCCAGCAGCCCCGCTTCCGGGAACCAGGGCTACACCTTC.

The rearrangement links TRBV4-2 to TRBJ1-2; D is unclear. Per the germline V gene, CDR1 is LGHNA and CDR2 is YNFKEQ. The germline V and J ends were trimmed by 0 bases and 11 bases, with 10 bases remaining between them. The CDR3 runs 12 residues. The CDR3 DNA is TGTGCCAGCAGCCAAGACATATCCGGGTACACCTTC. It encodes CASSQDISGYTF.

V usage is TRBV5-8 and J usage is TRBJ1-2, with 8 positions matching TRBD1. V was pared by 4 bases and J by 8 bases, with 10 bases of the junction left unmatched. Germline lookup yields CDR1 SGHTS and CDR2 YDEGEE. The CDR3 has 14 residues. The CDR3, as DNA: TGTGCCAGCAGCCAGCAGACAGGGGTGTACGGCTACACCTTC. As protein: CASSQQTGVYGYTF. Filled out from reference TRBV5-8 and TRBJ1-2, the complete variable domain reads EAGVTQSPTHLIKTRGQQATLRCSPISGHTSVYWYQQALGLGLQFLLWYDEGEERNRGNFPPRFSGRQFPNYSSELNVNALELEDSALYLCASSQQTGVYGYTFGSGTRLTVV.

V and J are TRBV7-2 and TRBJ1-6, with D possibly TRBD1 on 5 matching bases. Germline-derived CDR1 and CDR2 are SGHTA and FQGNSA. This CDR3 is 13 amino acids long. V was shortened by 2 bases and J by 6 bases, with 5 bases between the two germline ends. The CDR3 protein is CASSLQGNSPLHF. The CDR3 nucleotides read TGTGCCAGCAGCTTACAGGGTAATTCACCCCTCCACTTT. Looking up the rest from reference TRBV7-2 and TRBJ1-6 gives the full variable domain: GAGVSQSPSNKVTEKGKDVELRCDPISGHTALYWYRQSLGQGLEFLIYFQGNSAPDKSGLPSDRFSAERTGGSVSTLTIQRTQQEDSAVYLCASSLQGNSPLHFGNGTRLTVT.

J is TRBJ2-7 and V is TRBV5-6, with 8 nucleotides matching TRBD2. Trimming removed 0 bases from V and 5 bases from J; junction bases left unmatched: 10. CDR3 length equals 16 residues. CDR1 and CDR2 (germline): SGHDT, YYEEEE. The CDR3 region is CASSLALAAPMDEQYF. CDR3 bases: TGTGCCAGCAGCTTGGCACTAGCGGCGCCGATGGACGAGCAGTACTTC.

This clone was seen just once. The rearrangement links TRBV28 to TRBJ1-5; TRBD1 matches at 9 bases. There are 15 residues in the CDR3. The ends lost 5 bases at V and 2 bases at J; junction bases unmatched: 4. CDR1 is MDHEN and CDR2 is SYDVKM in the germline V gene. CDR3 sequence (DNA): TGTGCCAGCAGTCCAACAGGGGGCGGCAATCAGCCCCAGCATTTT. Encoded protein: CASSPTGGGNQPQHF.

This rearrangement joins TRBV9 to TRBJ2-1, with 12 bases identical to TRBD2. With 3 bases clipped from V and 4 bases from J, the junction kept 8 bases outside the gene matches. The CDR3 runs to 17 residues. Germline V gene data show CDR1 as SGDLS and CDR2 as YYNGEE. This chain's CDR3 is CASSARPGTSGYNEQFF. CDR3 nucleotide sequence: TGTGCCAGCAGCGCTCGACCCGGGACTAGCGGGTACAATGAGCAGTTCTTC.

The table lists this clone with a count of one. The genes are TRBV7-9 and TRBJ1-4, with TRBD1 as a possible D gene (5 bases). V lost 3 bases and J 8 bases, leaving 25 bases between the germline ends. In germline, CDR1 is SEHNR, CDR2 FQNEAQ (reference sequence). The CDR3 spans 18 residues. CDR3 DNA sequence: TGTGCCAGCAGCTTTGGAACCCTCCGCGCGGGGGGTCGAGAAAAACTGTTTTTT. This translates into CASSFGTLRAGGREKLFF.

The rearrangement links TRBV5-4 to TRBJ2-2; 13 bases align to TRBD2. V gave up 5 bases and J gave up 5 bases; unmatched junction bases: 9. The CDR3 spans 17 residues. Germline V gene sequence: CDR1 SGHNT, CDR2 YYREEE (reference sequence). Here the CDR3 reads CASRNGLAGVGTGELFF. For the CDR3, the DNA is TGTGCCAGCAGGAATGGACTAGCGGGAGTAGGGACCGGGGAGCTGTTTTTT.

V is TRBV27 and J is TRBJ1-1; D uncertain. Trimming removed 5 bases at V and 1 base at J, with 8 bases between. This CDR3 contains 13 residues. CDR1 and CDR2 from the germline V gene are MNHEY and SMNVEV (reference sequence). The CDR3 sequence is CASSRSRNTEAFF. Written as DNA, the CDR3 is TGTGCCAGCAGTCGCTCGCGGAACACTGAAGCTTTCTTT.

The rearrangement uses TRBV19 and TRBJ2-1; 8 positions agree with TRBD2. J gave up 1 base and V 7 bases, and 12 bases lay outside the gene matches. CDR1 is LNHDA, CDR2 SQIVND, per germline (reference sequence). The CDR3 consists of 17 residues. The CDR3 sequence is CASKQRGGPRSYNEQFF. The CDR3 nucleotides are TGTGCCAGTAAGCAACGGGGGGGTCCCAGGTCCTACAATGAGCAGTTCTTC. Based on the CDR3 plus reference TRBV19 and TRBJ2-1, the full variable domain is DGGITQSPKYLFRKEGQNVTLSCEQNLNHDAMYWYRQDPGQGLRLIYYSQIVNDFQKGDIAEGYSVSREKKESFPLTVTSAQKNPTAFYLCASKQRGGPRSYNEQFFGPGTRLTVL.

The chain joins TRBV14 to TRBJ1-6, with no clear D. Trimming left V 0 bases short and J 13 bases short, with 10 bases between. Germline V gene data show CDR1 as SGHDN and CDR2 as FVKESK. The CDR3 spans 13 residues. CDR3 DNA: TGTGCCAGCAGCCAAGAGGGCGTTTCCCCCCTCCACTTT. This codes for CASSQEGVSPLHF. Supplemented by reference TRBV14 and TRBJ1-6, the full variable domain reads EAGVTQFPSHSVIEKGQTVTLRCDPISGHDNLYWYRRVMGKEIKFLLHFVKESKQDESGMPNNRFLAERTGGTYSTLKVQPAELEDSGVYFCASSQEGVSPLHFGNGTRLTVT.

CDR3 amino acids: CAWSDRGGNEQFF. The CDR3 DNA follows: TGTGCCTGGTCGGACAGGGGGGGTAATGAGCAGTTCTTC. J is TRBJ2-1 and V is TRBV30, with 10 bases matching TRBD1. The germline CDR1 and CDR2 sequences are GTSNPN and SVGIG (reference sequence). Trimming removed 5 bases from V and 7 bases from J; junction bases left unmatched: 5. CDR3 length equals 13 residues.

The V gene is TRBV6-5, the J gene TRBJ1-5, with TRBD1 identical over 7 bases. CDR1 is MNHEY and CDR2 is SVGAGI in the germline V gene. V gave up 6 bases and J gave up 7 bases; unmatched junction bases: 12. This CDR3 has 15 amino acids. The CDR3 loop is CASRVNTGDRQPQHF. In nucleotides, the CDR3 is TGTGCCAGCAGAGTAAACACAGGGGATAGACAGCCCCAGCATTTT.

The chain combines TRBV5-6 with TRBJ2-3, with D perhaps matching TRBD1 (6 bases). Trimming removed 3 bases at V and 5 bases at J, with 19 bases between. Germline CDR1 and CDR2: SGHDT and YYEEEE. The CDR3 totals 16 residues. The CDR3, as DNA: TGTGCCAGCAGCTCGGTCAACAGGGAAGAGAGAGATACGCAGTATTTT. It specifies CASSSVNREERDTQYF. Complete variable domain (other parts from reference TRBV5-6 and TRBJ2-3): DAGVTQSPTHLIKTRGQQVTLRCSPKSGHDTVSWYQQALGQGPQFIFQYYEEEERQRGNFPDRFSGHQFPNYSSELNVNALLLGDSALYLCASSSVNREERDTQYFGPGTRLTVL.

The gene calls are TRBV4-2 and TRBJ2-1; TRBD1 aligns across 9 bases. The CDR3 is made up of 16 amino acids. Germline values: CDR1 LGHNA, CDR2 YNFKEQ. With 1 base clipped from V and 7 bases from J, the junction kept 8 bases outside the gene matches. CDR3 in amino acids: CASSQGADRGGNEQFF. The CDR3 bases are TGTGCCAGCAGCCAAGGAGCGGACAGGGGAGGGAATGAGCAGTTCTTC.